This TCR beta chain was obtained from a study of cytomegalovirus exposure and HLA in healthy donors. Whole-study findings and limits: Researchers reported from a later analysis that most CMV-associated TCR beta chains appeared HLA-restricted.

The germline V gene has CDR1 SGHTA and CDR2 FQGNSA. This CDR3 comprises 15 residues. With 3 bases removed from V and 5 bases from J, the gap between germline ends came to 16 bases. The PCR ran on 60 Vbeta and 13 Jbeta primers. The repertoire was sequenced with immunoSEQ multiplex PCR; TCRdb's copy has only in-frame clones and lacks some. The table includes 110,000 to 150,000 clones, roughly 71% detected once. To note about this clone: Its specificity is unknown.

The clonotype comes from a man younger than 40 in good health and CMV-seronegative. The sequencing sample was made of PBMCs. The rearrangement joins TRBV7-2 to TRBJ1-2; tentatively, D is TRBD1 (5 bases). CDR3 region: CASSFGSDRRYGYTF. The CDR3 DNA reads as TGTGCCAGCAGCTTTGGTTCCGACAGAAGGTATGGCTACACCTTC.